A selection of T cell receptor beta chains follows, all from one sample in a study of Ad26.COV2.S vaccination and SARS-CoV-2 variants. Here immunoSEQ multiplex PCR was the method, and the copy in TCRdb shows in-frame clones only, minus some. Among around 270,000 clones, around 88% were seen once, and the ten largest hold roughly 3%. The source was peripheral blood, collected in a trial of Ad26.COV2.S vaccine versus placebo. The receptors were sampled from a person aged 18-65 years who received the Ad26.COV2.S COVID-19 vaccine or a placebo. CDR3s include the opening cysteine and the closing phenylalanine or tryptophan. The D gene is left open where the match is weak.

CASSAGAGGPYNEQFF | 16 | TRBD2 | TRBJ2-1 | TRBV9
CATHTWDNEQFF | 12 | . | TRBJ2-1 | TRBV12-3/TRBV12-4
CASSDGRDTDTQYF | 14 | . | TRBJ2-3 | TRBV2
CASSAMNRQVQETQYF | 16 | . | TRBJ2-5 | TRBV6-1
CASGLIGGPGTDTQYF | 16 | . | TRBJ2-3 | TRBV12-5
CASSEKGAGSYGYTF | 15 | . | TRBJ1-2 | TRBV6-1
CASSLGVRPNTEAFF | 15 | . | TRBJ1-1 | TRBV5-1
CASSQDPPRRTQYF | 14 | . | TRBJ2-5 | TRBV3-1/TRBV3-2
CASSGLGLVGPGEETQYF | 18 | . | TRBJ2-5 | TRBV18
CASSQDGYRATDTQYF | 16 | . | TRBJ2-3 | TRBV3-1/TRBV3-2
CASSGIDRVGNTIYF | 15 | TRBD1 | TRBJ1-3 | TRBV9
CASSKGRDPGEETQYF | 16 | TRBD2 | TRBJ2-5 | TRBV19
CASKGQRGVNTGELFF | 16 | TRBD2 | TRBJ2-2 | TRBV2
CSVGDTLAGGPDTQYF | 16 | TRBD2 | TRBJ2-3 | TRBV29-1
CASSYGGTGNQPQHF | 15 | . | TRBJ1-5 | TRBV6-2/TRBV6-3
CAIKTSGSFNTGELFF | 16 | TRBD2 | TRBJ2-2 | TRBV28
CASSQSQRGAGTGELFF | 17 | TRBD2 | TRBJ2-2 | TRBV4-1
CASSETGTGSEKLFF | 15 | TRBD1 | TRBJ1-4 | TRBV7-2
CASSLAGGRYEQYF | 14 | TRBD2 | TRBJ2-7 | TRBV2
CASSRQRRQFQETQYF | 16 | . | TRBJ2-5 | TRBV18
CASSQGFPRLEETQYF | 16 | . | TRBJ2-5 | TRBV14
CASSSIAGTNNEQFF | 15 | TRBD2 | TRBJ2-1 | TRBV9
CAISENLSGGLAKNIQYF | 18 | TRBD2 | TRBJ2-4 | TRBV10-3
CASSYLSENTEAFF | 14 | . | TRBJ1-1 | TRBV6-5
CSASKADTQYF | 11 | . | TRBJ2-3 | TRBV20-1
CAWSLGINYGYTF | 13 | . | TRBJ1-2 | TRBV30
CASSFRTRDNEQFF | 14 | TRBD2 | TRBJ2-1 | TRBV5-6
CSAEGASGSYNEQFF | 15 | . | TRBJ2-1 | TRBV29-1
CASSPNRQGYNEQFF | 15 | TRBD1 | TRBJ2-1 | TRBV5-6
CASSQGEVSSYEQYF | 15 | . | TRBJ2-7 | TRBV4-1
CASSPGVGLAGGINEQFF | 18 | TRBD2 | TRBJ2-1 | TRBV11-3
CASSLGASGEYYNEQFF | 17 | TRBD2 | TRBJ2-1 | TRBV7-2
CASSRAGASSPSTDTQYF | 18 | . | TRBJ2-3 | TRBV11-2
CASSLSSGALSYEQYF | 16 | TRBD2 | TRBJ2-7 | TRBV27
CASSPRRDSPYEQYF | 15 | TRBD1 | TRBJ2-7 | TRBV6-5
CASSTGLAVEQFF | 13 | TRBD2 | TRBJ2-1 | TRBV12-3/TRBV12-4
CASSLGGAGAEQYF | 14 | . | TRBJ2-7 | TRBV11-2
CAWSVTGLRDGYTF | 14 | . | TRBJ1-2 | TRBV30
CASSSGDRGTDTQYF | 15 | TRBD1 | TRBJ2-3 | TRBV7-9
CASSLMAGQPQHF | 13 | . | TRBJ1-5 | TRBV27
CASSVEAGGTGELFF | 15 | TRBD2 | TRBJ2-2 | TRBV9
CASSPGRGRVSPLHF | 15 | . | TRBJ1-6 | TRBV14
CASSRAGAVGYTF | 13 | . | TRBJ1-2 | TRBV6-5
CASSFRAIYQPQHF | 14 | . | TRBJ1-5 | TRBV28
CASSYSIKRSSEEKLFF | 17 | . | TRBJ1-4 | TRBV6-2/TRBV6-3
CASSLGQGVRSPLHF | 15 | TRBD1 | TRBJ1-6 | TRBV7-9
CASSFSVYGANVLTF | 15 | . | TRBJ2-6 | TRBV5-6
CASSQDRGNTIYF | 13 | . | TRBJ1-3 | TRBV3-1/TRBV3-2
CASSQFSGGVYEQYF | 15 | TRBD2 | TRBJ2-7 | TRBV4-3
CASSIGGELFF | 11 | . | TRBJ2-2 | TRBV6-6
CASSLPGLGVSGNTIYF | 17 | . | TRBJ1-3 | TRBV4-1
CASLSGDQETQYF | 13 | . | TRBJ2-5 | TRBV12-2
CATSLPGLAPLHF | 13 | . | TRBJ1-6 | TRBV15